The rows below give T cell receptor beta chains drawn from one sample of a study of radiation and T cells in renal cell carcinoma. Generated by immunoSEQ multiplex PCR, the TCRdb table keeps only in-frame clones and is missing some. Of roughly 150,000 clones listed, less than 90% are singletons. Specimen: blood, collected from a patient whose treatment included radiotherapy and nephrectomy. The source is a woman in her seventies with renal cell carcinoma. The CDR3 runs from the conserved cysteine through the conserved F or W. The D gene is left open where the match is weak. Clone size, where shown, is once, few, many, or a class for clones that have expanded.

d_call clone_size j_call v_call cdr3_nt cdr3_aa
TRBD1 once TRBJ1-6 TRBV30 TGTGCCTGTACGGGACAGCGTAATTCACCCCTCCACTTT CACTGQRNSPLHF
. few TRBJ1-5 TRBV28 TGTGCCGGCCAGACAGAGCTTCAGCCCCAGCATTTT CAGQTELQPQHF
TRBD1 once TRBJ1-2 TRBV30 TGTGCCTGGAGTTTCGGACAGGGAAAGGATGGCTACACCTTC CAWSFGQGKDGYTF
. once TRBJ2-1 TRBV5-1 TGCGCCAGCAGCCCTAAGGGGCTGCCGGGTGGGGAGCAGTTCTTC CASSPKGLPGGEQFF
. . TRBJ2-1 TRBV11-1 TGTGCCAGCAGCTTAGGGTGGGGGAGCTCCTACAATGAGCAGTTCTTC CASSLGWGSSYNEQFF
TRBD1 . TRBJ2-3 TRBV7-9 TGTGCCAGCAGCCGATGGGACAGTAGCACAGATACGCAGTATTTT CASSRWDSSTDTQYF
. . TRBJ2-1 TRBV6-6 TGTGCCAGCTGGGGGACCCTAGGGGGCAATGAGCAGTTCTTC CASWGTLGGNEQFF
. . TRBJ2-6 TRBV7-9 TGTGCCAGCAGCCCCAGCGGTGGGGGCTCTGGGGCCAACGTCCTGACTTTC CASSPSGGGSGANVLTF
. . TRBJ2-7 TRBV6-1 TGTGCCAGCAGTGAAACACGTGAGCAGTACTTC CASSETREQYF
TRBD1 . TRBJ2-7 TRBV27 TGTGCCAGCAGTTTAGGGACAGGGGTGTACGAGCAGTACTTC CASSLGTGVYEQYF
. . TRBJ1-2 TRBV5-4 TGTGCCAGCAGCTTGGATGGGTCCGGACTCTATGGCTACACCTTC CASSLDGSGLYGYTF
. . TRBJ1-5 TRBV19 TGTGCCAGTAGTATTTCCGGGGTCCGCAATCAGCCCCAGCATTTT CASSISGVRNQPQHF
TRBD2 . TRBJ2-1 TRBV9 TGTGCCAGCAGCCCCGGGGTAGCGGGGGTTGAGCAGTTCTTC CASSPGVAGVEQFF
. . TRBJ2-3 TRBV4-3 TGCGCCAGCAGCCAGGCACCCCTCAGCACAGATACGCAGTATTTT CASSQAPLSTDTQYF
TRBD1 . TRBJ2-3 TRBV6-6 TGTGCCAGCAGTACCGAGGGACAGGGTGCAGATACGCAGTATTTT CASSTEGQGADTQYF
. once TRBJ1-5 TRBV30 TGTGCCTGGAATTCCCCTTATGGGGGGGTGAGCAATCAGCCCCAGCATTTT CAWNSPYGGVSNQPQHF
TRBD1 . TRBJ1-4 TRBV7-7 TGTGCTAGCAGCCTCCGACAGGGACTTAATGAAAAACTGTTTTTT CASSLRQGLNEKLFF
TRBD2 . TRBJ2-3 TRBV4-3 TGCGCCAGCAGCCGGGGGGCGGGGGGCAAGACAGATACGCAGTATTTT CASSRGAGGKTDTQYF
. . TRBJ1-2 TRBV11-2 TGTGCCAGCAGCTCAGCCCAGGGACGTCTACATGGCTACACCTTC CASSSAQGRLHGYTF
. . TRBJ1-2 TRBV14 TGTGCCAGCAGCCAAGGGAACGGACTCCTCTATGGCTACACCTTC CASSQGNGLLYGYTF
TRBD2 once TRBJ2-3 TRBV7-3 TGTGCCAGCAGCTTTCTTGCGGGGGGCACAGATACGCAGTATTTT CASSFLAGGTDTQYF
. . TRBJ2-1 TRBV15 TGTGCCACCAGCAGAGATAACCATGAGCAGTTCTTC CATSRDNHEQFF
. . TRBJ1-4 TRBV19 TGTGCCAGTAGTACAAACAGGGCGACTAATGAAAAACTGTTTTTT CASSTNRATNEKLFF
. . TRBJ2-1 TRBV29-1 TGCAGCGTTGGAACTAGCACCTACAATGAGCAGTTCTTC CSVGTSTYNEQFF
TRBD1 once TRBJ1-5 TRBV28 TGTGCCAGCAGCCACACAGGGGCGCCTGGGCCCCAGCATTTT CASSHTGAPGPQHF
. . TRBJ2-7 TRBV19 TGTGCCAGTAGTATATATCCAGGGGCAGGCTACGAGCAGTACTTC CASSIYPGAGYEQYF
. once TRBJ2-6 TRBV7-9 TGTGCCAGCAGCGGCCGCGGGACGGTAGACTCTGGGGCCAACGTCCTGACTTTC CASSGRGTVDSGANVLTF
TRBD1 . TRBJ1-4 TRBV6-1 TGTGCCAGCGGGACAGGTCCTAATGAAAAACTGTTTTTT CASGTGPNEKLFF
. . TRBJ1-4 TRBV6-1 TGTGCCAGCAGTTTGGACCCGGCCGGGAGAGAAAAACTGTTTTTT CASSLDPAGREKLFF
. . TRBJ2-5 TRBV4-2 TGTGCCAGCAGCCAAGATGTAGGGGAGACCCAGTACTTC CASSQDVGETQYF
. . TRBJ1-1 TRBV9 TGTGCCAGCAGCGTATCGGTCATGAACACTGAAGCTTTCTTT CASSVSVMNTEAFF
. . TRBJ1-2 TRBV19 TGTGCCAGTAGTATATTACGGTCTTATGGCTACACCTTC CASSILRSYGYTF
. . TRBJ1-5 TRBV4-2 TGTGCCAGCAGCCAAGCGGGACAAAGTAATCAGCCCCAGCATTTT CASSQAGQSNQPQHF
. . TRBJ1-5 TRBV4-3 TGCGCCAGCAGCCAAGGGGTGGGGGTCCCCCCCCAGCCCCAGCATTTT CASSQGVGVPPQPQHF
. once TRBJ1-4 TRBV28 TGTGCCAGCAGCTCCTCCGGAGCAACTAATGAAAAACTGTTTTTT CASSSSGATNEKLFF
. . TRBJ2-3 TRBV7-2 TGTGCCAGCAGCCCTGACCCCACGGGAACGCAGTATTTT CASSPDPTGTQYF
. . TRBJ1-1 TRBV6-5 TGTGCCAGCAGCCGGGGAGGGGACACTGAAGCTTTCTTT CASSRGGDTEAFF
. . TRBJ1-4 TRBV7-3 TGTGCCAGCAGCTTATTCCGGCCAGGTCCTAATGAAAAACTGTTTTTT CASSLFRPGPNEKLFF
. . TRBJ2-5 TRBV9 TGTGCCAGCAGCGGACTGCAAGAGACCCAGTACTTC CASSGLQETQYF
. . TRBJ1-2 TRBV6-4 TGTGCCAGCAGTGAGGAGAGGGGTCCTAACTATGGCTACACCTTC CASSEERGPNYGYTF
. . TRBJ2-7 TRBV29-1 TGCAGCGTTGAAATCGGGGCTACCTACGAGCAGTACTTC CSVEIGATYEQYF
. . TRBJ2-3 TRBV9 TGTGCCAGCAGCGTAATGGCAGGGACGGACACGCAGTATTTT CASSVMAGTDTQYF
TRBD1 . TRBJ1-1 TRBV5-1 TGCGCCAGCAGCGAGGGACAGGGGGCTAGGACTGAAGCTTTCTTT CASSEGQGARTEAFF
. . TRBJ2-3 TRBV6-1 TGTGCCAGCAGTGTGACCACAGATACGCAGTATTTT CASSVTTDTQYF
TRBD1 . TRBJ1-5 TRBV5-1 TGCGCCAGCAGCCCTGGACAGGGGGTAGGTCAGCCCCAGCATTTT CASSPGQGVGQPQHF
. . TRBJ2-5 TRBV27 TGTGCCAGCGGGCCAGGAAGGTTCGGGGAGACCCAGTACTTC CASGPGRFGETQYF
. . TRBJ2-2 TRBV7-2 TGTGCCAGCAGCGTGGACAACTCAGGCACCGGGGAGCTGTTTTTT CASSVDNSGTGELFF
. . TRBJ1-4 TRBV4-1 TGCGCCAGCAGTGGGAGGGTCGTTGATGAAAAACTGTTTTTT CASSGRVVDEKLFF
TRBD2 . TRBJ2-5 TRBV2 TGTGCCAGCAGCCTAGCGGGGGGCAGAGAGACCCAGTACTTC CASSLAGGRETQYF
. once TRBJ1-1 TRBV7-2 TGTGCCAGCAGCCCGGGACCCCTGGACACTGAAGCTTTCTTT CASSPGPLDTEAFF
. . TRBJ2-7 TRBV19 TGTGCCAGTAGTGCAGCGCAGGGGCGAAGCTCCTACGAGCAGTACTTC CASSAAQGRSSYEQYF
. . TRBJ2-3 TRBV21-1 TGTGCCAGCAGCAAAAGGGGACTAGTCGTCACAGATACGCAGTATTTT CASSKRGLVVTDTQYF
TRBD1 . TRBJ2-1 TRBV29-1 TGCAGCGTGGACAGGGCTCCCTACAATGAGCAGTTCTTC CSVDRAPYNEQFF
. few TRBJ1-5 TRBV7-3 TGTGCCAGCAGCTTAATTCCGCCAGGGGACAATCAGCCCCAGCATTTT CASSLIPPGDNQPQHF
. . TRBJ2-7 TRBV19 TGTGCCAGTAGTATTAGGACGGGGGGCTTCTACGAGCAGTACTTC CASSIRTGGFYEQYF